This T cell receptor (beta chain) was identified in a study of identical twins. Whole-study results and caveats: Because invariant MAIT and iNKT cells could be present, zero-insertion analyses could be partly confounded. The abundant beta clonotypes from cord blood had fewer insertions, and memory repertoires had none of this.

The sample holds a few counts of this clonotype. The target antigen is unknown. Via MiXCR, TCRdb re-called the 5' RACE reads, giving one row per CDR3 protein. The sample holds fewer than 350,000 distinct CDR3 sequences, more than 6.5% seen once. Germline V gives CDR1 SQVTM, CDR2 ANQGSEA. V dropped 5 bases and J dropped 0 bases, with 8 bases sitting between them. This CDR3 has 14 amino acids. The same sample was also studied in work on yellow fever vaccine responses in identical twins.

The source is a woman under 30 in good health. The sequencing input was memory (CD45RO+) T cells sorted from blood. This chain uses TRBV29-1 with TRBJ1-6, with D tentatively TRBD1 (5 bases). This chain's CDR3 is CSVRDSSYNSPLHF. CDR3 coding DNA: TGCAGCGTTAGAGACAGCTCCTATAATTCACCCCTCCACTTT.